This T cell receptor (beta chain) originates from a study of cytomegalovirus exposure and HLA in healthy donors. The CDR3 totals 19 residues. The germline V gene has CDR1 LNHDA and CDR2 SQIVND (reference sequence). J was trimmed by 2 bases and V by 6 bases; bases with no gene match: 18. The PCR ran on 60 Vbeta and 13 Jbeta primers. Profiling relied on immunoSEQ multiplex PCR, and the TCRdb table lists in-frame clones only, not all of them. Counted here are 95,000 to 110,000 clones, roughly 77% occurring once; the ten biggest clones make up 10%. The sequencing sample was made of PBMCs. This chain links TRBV19 with TRBJ1-5; the match to TRBD1 covers 8 bases. This sequence was found in a woman younger than 35 in good health and CMV-seropositive. CDR3 residues: CASRTEGRQGLRGNQPQHF. As DNA, the CDR3 is TGTGCCAGTAGGACGGAGGGGAGACAGGGGCTAAGGGGCAATCAGCCCCAGCATTTT.